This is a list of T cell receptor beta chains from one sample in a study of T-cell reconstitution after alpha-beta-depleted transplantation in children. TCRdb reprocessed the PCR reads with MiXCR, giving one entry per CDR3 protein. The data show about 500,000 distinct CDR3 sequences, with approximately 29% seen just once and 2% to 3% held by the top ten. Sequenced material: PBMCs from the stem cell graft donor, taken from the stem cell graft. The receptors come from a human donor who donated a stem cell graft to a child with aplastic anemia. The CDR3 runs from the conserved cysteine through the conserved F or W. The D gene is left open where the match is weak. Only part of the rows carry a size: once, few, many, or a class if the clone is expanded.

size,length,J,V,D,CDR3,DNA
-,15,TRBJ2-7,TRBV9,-,CASSVGTVSSYEQYF,TGTGCCAGCAGCGTAGGGACCGTTAGCTCCTACGAGCAGTACTTC
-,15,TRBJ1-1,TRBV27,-,CASSPPPGVGTEAFF,TGTGCCAGCAGTCCTCCCCCAGGGGTTGGCACTGAAGCTTTCTTT
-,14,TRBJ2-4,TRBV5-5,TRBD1,CASSVNRGLHIQYF,TGTGCCAGCAGCGTGAACAGGGGGCTGCACATTCAGTACTTC
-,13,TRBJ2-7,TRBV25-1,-,CASSDYTYYEQYF,TGTGCCAGCAGTGATTACACGTACTACGAGCAGTACTTC
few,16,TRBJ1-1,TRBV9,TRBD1,CASSVSSGTGNTEAFF,TGTGCCAGCAGCGTCTCCTCCGGGACAGGGAACACTGAAGCTTTCTTT
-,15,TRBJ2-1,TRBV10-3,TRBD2,CAISLTSGRNNEQFF,TGTGCCATCAGTTTGACTAGCGGGAGGAACAATGAGCAGTTCTTC
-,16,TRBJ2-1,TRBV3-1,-,CASSQKGDYNPKEKFF,TGTGCCAGCAGCCAGAAGGGGGACTACAACCCAAAGGAGAAGTTCTTC
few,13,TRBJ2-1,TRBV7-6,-,CASSLNRVREQFF,TGTGCCAGCAGCCTAAACAGGGTAAGGGAGCAGTTCTTC
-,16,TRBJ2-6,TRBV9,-,CASSVALGSGANVLTF,TGTGCCAGCAGCGTAGCTTTAGGCTCTGGGGCCAACGTCCTGACTTTC
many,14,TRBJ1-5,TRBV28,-,CASSLTGREQPQHF,TGTGCCAGCAGTTTAACTGGCAGGGAGCAGCCCCAGCATTTT
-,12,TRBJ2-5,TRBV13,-,CASSFHGETQYF,TGTGCCAGCAGCTTCCATGGGGAGACCCAGTACTTC
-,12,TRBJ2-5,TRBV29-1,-,CSVTGFQETQYF,TGCAGCGTTACAGGGTTCCAAGAGACCCAGTACTTC
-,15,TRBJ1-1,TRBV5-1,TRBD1,CASSSSDRVSREAFF,TGCGCCAGCAGCTCTTCGGACAGGGTGTCTCGTGAAGCTTTCTTT
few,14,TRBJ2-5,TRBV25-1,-,CASSQGGIQETQYF,TGTGCCAGCAGTCAAGGGGGAATTCAAGAGACCCAGTACTTC
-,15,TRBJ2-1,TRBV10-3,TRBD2,CAISRGLAGEYEQFF,TGTGCCATCAGCCGAGGACTAGCGGGAGAGTATGAGCAGTTCTTC
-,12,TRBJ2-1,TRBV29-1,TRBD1,CSVLTGTYDQFF,TGCAGCGTCCTGACAGGGACGTATGACCAGTTCTTC
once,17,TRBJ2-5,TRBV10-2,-,CASSDFRDSGAQETQYF,TGCGCCAGCAGTGACTTCCGGGACTCCGGAGCCCAAGAGACCCAGTACTTC
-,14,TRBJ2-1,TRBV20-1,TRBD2,CSARDRLADNEQFF,TGCAGTGCTAGAGATCGACTAGCTGACAATGAGCAGTTCTTC
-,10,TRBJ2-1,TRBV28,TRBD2,CATERGGQFF,TGTGCCACCGAGCGGGGTGGGCAGTTCTTC
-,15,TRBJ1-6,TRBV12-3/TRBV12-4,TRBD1,CASSFTGQGYSPLHF,TGTGCCAGCAGTTTTACGGGACAGGGGTACTCACCCCTCCACTTT
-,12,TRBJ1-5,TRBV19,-,CASRTGFQPQHF,TGTGCCAGTAGGACAGGTTTCCAGCCCCAGCATTTT
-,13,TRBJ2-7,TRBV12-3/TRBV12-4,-,CASSLRSWDEQYF,TGTGCCAGCAGTTTAAGGTCGTGGGACGAGCAGTACTTC
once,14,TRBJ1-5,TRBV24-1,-,CATSDSPSNQPQHF,TGTGCCACCAGTGATAGTCCATCGAATCAGCCCCAGCATTTT
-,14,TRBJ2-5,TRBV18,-,CASSPTGKQETQYF,TGTGCCAGCTCACCGACAGGAAAACAAGAGACCCAGTACTTC
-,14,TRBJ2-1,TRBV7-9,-,CASSSTLGENEQFF,TGTGCCAGCAGCTCAACCTTGGGGGAAAATGAGCAGTTCTTC
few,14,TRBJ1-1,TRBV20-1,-,CSARLGAVNTEAFF,TGCAGTGCTAGACTTGGGGCCGTGAACACTGAAGCTTTCTTT
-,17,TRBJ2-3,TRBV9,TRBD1,CASSVAGTGNGGDTQYF,TGTGCCAGCAGCGTAGCTGGGACAGGGAACGGAGGAGATACGCAGTATTTT
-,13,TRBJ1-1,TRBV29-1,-,CSGTQGYSTEAFF,TGCAGCGGTACACAGGGTTATAGCACTGAAGCTTTCTTT
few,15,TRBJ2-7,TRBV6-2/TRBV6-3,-,CASSSTGTVGDEQYF,TGTGCCAGCAGTTCCACCGGGACGGTGGGGGACGAGCAGTACTTC
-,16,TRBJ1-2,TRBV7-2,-,CASSLAGAPRRYGYTF,TGTGCCAGCAGCTTAGCGGGCGCACCGAGACGCTATGGCTACACCTTC
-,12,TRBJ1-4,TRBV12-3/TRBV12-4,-,CASCLMREKLFF,TGTGCCTCCTGTTTAATGCGGGAAAAACTGTTTTTT
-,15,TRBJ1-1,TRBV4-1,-,CASSQDLGVDTEAFF,TGCGCCAGCAGCCAAGATCTAGGGGTGGACACTGAAGCTTTCTTT
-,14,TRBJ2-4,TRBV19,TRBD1,CASDSRTGSLIQYF,TGTGCCAGTGATTCTAGGACAGGGAGTCTCATTCAGTACTTC
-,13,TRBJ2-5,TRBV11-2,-,CASSFYLVETQYF,TGTGCCAGCAGCTTTTATTTAGTGGAGACCCAGTACTTC
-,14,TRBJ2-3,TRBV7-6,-,CASSSRFSGDTQYF,TGTGCCAGCAGCTCGAGATTTTCGGGAGATACGCAGTATTTT
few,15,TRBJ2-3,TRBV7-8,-,CASSLGPPSTDTQYF,TGTGCCAGCAGCTTAGGGCCCCCTAGCACAGATACGCAGTATTTT
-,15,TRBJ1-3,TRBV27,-,CASSLSHSSGNTIYF,TGTGCCAGCAGTCTATCCCACAGCTCTGGAAACACCATATATTTT